This TCR beta chain was sequenced during a study of blood T cell repertoires in COVID-19. Background on the study: Some COVID-19 samples were acute and others convalescent; all came from the United States, Italy and Spain. Nucleic acid was either cDNA or gDNA, and it came from T cells, B-cell-depleted T cells, or PBMCs.

The CDR3 is 14 amino acids. Germline assignment: CDR1 SGHVS and CDR2 FQNEAQ. With 10 bases clipped from V and 3 bases from J, the junction kept 8 bases outside the gene matches. Per the original data handling: Reference gene primers were amplified, and this amplification served to estimate nucleated cell counts. Clones were read by immunoSEQ multiplex PCR, and TCRdb kept only the in-frame ones, dropping some. V, J and clone size derive from that table, while D and trimming were established from the DNA sequence. The sample contains about 210,000 clones, 84% of which appear only once. The source of this sequence is a middle-aged man with active or convalescent COVID-19. Sequences were obtained from peripheral blood. V and J are TRBV7-8 and TRBJ2-3, with 9 bases lining up with TRBD2. CDR3 sequence (DNA): TGTGCCACGGCTAGCGGGAAAGGTACAGATACGCAGTATTTT. It specifies CATASGKGTDTQYF.